These 15 T cell receptor beta chains came from one sample sequenced in a study of OX40 agonist ivuxolimab in advanced cancers. Data came from immunoSEQ multiplex PCR; TCRdb stores just in-frame clones and leaves some out. The sample shows around 76,000 clones, roughly 80% of them seen only once. The material sequenced was CD4+ or CD8+ T cells sorted from blood, taken in a trial of the OX40 agonist ivuxolimab. The source is an adult with an advanced solid tumor such as melanoma, head and neck, liver or kidney cancer.

The J gene is TRBJ2-3, the V gene TRBV28, with TRBD1 matching over 7 bases. CDR1 and CDR2 from the germline V gene are MDHEN and SYDVKM. This CDR3 contains 17 residues. Trimming removed 6 bases from V and 0 bases from J; junction bases left unmatched: 12. The DNA of the CDR3 is TGTGCCAGCAGCCCCCTCCGGGACAGACCAAGCACAGATACGCAGTATTTT. It codes for CASSPLRDRPSTDTQYF.

CDR3 bases: TGTGCCAGCTCACCGGTTAGCAATCAGCCCCAGCATTTT. It is translated as CASSPVSNQPQHF. The gene calls are TRBV18 and TRBJ1-5; no definite D call. The CDR3 runs to 13 residues. V was trimmed by 3 bases and J by 0 bases, leaving 3 bases between them. The germline CDR1 and CDR2 sequences are KGHSH and LQKENI.

This chain links TRBV29-1 with TRBJ1-4; a possible D gene is TRBD1 (5 bases). This CDR3 comprises 12 residues. The V gene's germline CDR1 is SQVTM and CDR2 ANQGSEA. Trimming shortened V by 4 bases and J by 7 bases, and 10 bases separated the two germline ends. The CDR3 spells CSVVGVSEKLFF. DNA of the CDR3: TGCAGCGTTGTGGGGGTGTCTGAAAAACTGTTTTTT.

The chain is built from TRBV7-9 and TRBJ2-2, with TRBD2 identical over 7 bases. The V gene end was trimmed by 5 bases and the J gene end by 8 bases; junction bases not matched to a gene: 5. Per germline, CDR1 SEHNR and CDR2 FQNEAQ (reference sequence). The CDR3 runs 13 residues. The CDR3 nucleotides read TGTGCCAGCAGCCCGAGCGGGATTGGGGAGCTGTTTTTT. Translated: CASSPSGIGELFF.

J is TRBJ2-3 and V is TRBV27; D might be TRBD1 (5 bases). CDR3 length: 16 amino acids. The germline V gene encodes CDR1 MNHEY and CDR2 SMNVEV (reference sequence). Trimming shortened V by 5 bases and J by 2 bases, and 17 bases separated the two germline ends. The CDR3 spells CASSLRAVSTTDTQYF. Here the CDR3 DNA reads TGTGCCAGCAGTCTCAGGGCAGTCTCCACCACAGATACGCAGTATTTT.

This clone was seen once. CDR3 DNA sequence: TGTGCCAGCAGCTTTGAGGACTTGAACACTGAAGCTTTCTTT. Translated: CASSFEDLNTEAFF. This sequence joins TRBV7-9 and TRBJ1-1; no clear D gene. V lost 3 bases to trimming and J lost 0 bases, with 8 bases between them. The CDR3 consists of 14 residues. Germline V gene sequence: CDR1 SEHNR, CDR2 FQNEAQ (reference sequence).

The chain is built from TRBV28 and TRBJ1-4; a weak D match, TRBD1 (6 bases). Germline assignment: CDR1 MDHEN and CDR2 SYDVKM. V was shortened by 3 bases and J by 8 bases, with 25 bases between the two germline ends. This CDR3 region has 18 residues. The CDR3 spells CASSFRQGRRDEGEKLFF. Here the CDR3 DNA reads TGTGCCAGCAGTTTTCGTCAGGGGCGACGGGACGAAGGCGAAAAACTGTTTTTT.

The chain uses TRBV7-2 and TRBJ2-2; 12 positions match TRBD1. This CDR3 is built from 16 residues. V dropped 5 bases and J dropped 6; count of bases not matched to a gene: 7. Germline V gives CDR1 SGHTA, CDR2 FQGNSA. The DNA of the CDR3 is TGTGCCAGCAGCAAGGGACAGGGGGCTTTGGCCGGGGAGCTGTTTTTT. Its translation is CASSKGQGALAGELFF.

The chain joins TRBV4-1 to TRBJ1-5; D unresolved. V lost 0 bases, J lost 2 bases, and 11 bases lay in between. Looked up from germline, CDR1 is MGHRA and CDR2 is YSYEKL. This CDR3 region has 16 residues. CDR3 sequence reads: CASSQDEGVGNQPQHF. CDR3 nucleotide sequence: TGCGCCAGCAGCCAAGATGAGGGAGTAGGCAATCAGCCCCAGCATTTT.

This clone was seen only a few times. The rearrangement links TRBV7-3 to TRBJ2-3, with 11 positions matching TRBD2. With V trimmed by 4 bases and J by 4 bases, 7 bases remained unmatched. The CDR3 covers 16 residues. Germline V gene data show CDR1 as SGHTA and CDR2 as FQGTGA. The CDR3 here is CASSSPTSGRSDTQYF. In DNA, the CDR3 is TGTGCCAGCAGCTCCCCTACTAGCGGGAGATCAGATACGCAGTATTTT.

This chain connects TRBV27 to TRBJ1-5; 9 bases agree with TRBD1. The CDR3 is 15 amino acids. Germline V gene sequence: CDR1 MNHEY, CDR2 SMNVEV (reference sequence). The junction had 5 bases not matched to a gene; V was cut back by 2 bases and J by 6 bases. The CDR3 DNA follows: TGTGCCAGCAGTTTAACAGGGGGCGATTTTCAGCCCCAGCATTTT. This codes for CASSLTGGDFQPQHF.

This chain connects TRBV7-2 to TRBJ2-4; the D gene could be TRBD1 or TRBD2 (5 bases each). The CDR3 consists of 17 residues. Germline V gives CDR1 SGHTA, CDR2 FQGNSA. V was clipped by 1 base and J by 0 bases, with 13 bases between them. CDR3 coding DNA: TGTGCCAGCAGCTTAGATGGGGTTGGGGGAGCCAAAAACATTCAGTACTTC. The encoded protein is CASSLDGVGGAKNIQYF.

The rearrangement links TRBV27 to TRBJ1-4; TRBD1 matches 8 bases. CDR3 length: 15 residues. The V gene end was trimmed by 4 bases and the J gene end by 7 bases; junction bases not matched to a gene: 8. Looked up from germline, CDR1 is MNHEY and CDR2 is SMNVEV (reference sequence). In nucleotides, the CDR3 is TGTGCCAGCAGTTCATACCGGGACAGGAGTGAAAAACTGTTTTTT. It yields the protein CASSSYRDRSEKLFF.

This chain links TRBV11-2 with TRBJ1-1; 8 bases line up with TRBD1. Germline CDR1 is SGHAT and CDR2 is FQNNGV. V gave up 2 bases and J gave up 8 bases; unmatched junction bases: 4. CDR3 length equals 13 residues. CDR3 DNA sequence: TGTGCCAGCAGCTTATTCGGACAGGGCGAAGCTTTCTTT. Amino acids: CASSLFGQGEAFF.

The chain employs TRBV7-9 and TRBJ1-2; D may be TRBD1 (6 bases). The CDR3 is made up of 13 amino acids. Germline CDR1 is SEHNR and CDR2 is FQNEAQ (reference sequence). Trimming pared 5 bases from V and 6 bases from J, leaving 13 bases between. For the CDR3, the DNA is TGTGCCAGCAGCCAACCAGGGGCGAATGGCTACACCTTC. Translation: CASSQPGANGYTF.